This T cell receptor beta chain emerged from a study of shared clonotypes between healthy human individuals. Assay execution proceeded at the deep level. Produced via immunoSEQ multiplex PCR; TCRdb's table is partial and in-frame only. The repertoire holds some 1,600,000 clones, with 95% to 99% as singletons. The germline V gene encodes CDR1 SEHNR and CDR2 FQNEAQ (reference sequence). This CDR3 is 15 amino acids long. Trimming cost V 1 base and J 3 bases, with 11 bases left between them. This rearrangement joins TRBV7-9 to TRBJ2-3; D possibly corresponds to TRBD1 (7 bases). The TCR sequence derives from a man younger than 45 in good health. The sequencing input was naive CD4+ T cells sorted from blood. Subset denoted: CD45RA+ positively selected. The CDR3 reads CASSLVQGRTDTQYF. In nucleotides, the CDR3 is TGTGCCAGCAGCTTAGTACAGGGGAGGACAGATACGCAGTATTTT.